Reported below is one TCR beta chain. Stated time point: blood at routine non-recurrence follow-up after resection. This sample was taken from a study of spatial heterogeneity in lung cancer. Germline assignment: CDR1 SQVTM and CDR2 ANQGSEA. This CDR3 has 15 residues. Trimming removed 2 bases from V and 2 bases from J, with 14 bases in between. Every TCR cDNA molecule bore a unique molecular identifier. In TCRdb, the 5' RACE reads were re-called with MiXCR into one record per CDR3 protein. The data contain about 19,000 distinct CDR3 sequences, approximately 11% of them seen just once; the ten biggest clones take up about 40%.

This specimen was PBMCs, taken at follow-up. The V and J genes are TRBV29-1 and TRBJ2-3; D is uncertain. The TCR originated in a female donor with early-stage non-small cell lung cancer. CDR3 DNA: TGCAGCGTTGAATCCCAGGCTAGGATCACAGATACGCAGTATTTT. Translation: CSVESQARITDTQYF.